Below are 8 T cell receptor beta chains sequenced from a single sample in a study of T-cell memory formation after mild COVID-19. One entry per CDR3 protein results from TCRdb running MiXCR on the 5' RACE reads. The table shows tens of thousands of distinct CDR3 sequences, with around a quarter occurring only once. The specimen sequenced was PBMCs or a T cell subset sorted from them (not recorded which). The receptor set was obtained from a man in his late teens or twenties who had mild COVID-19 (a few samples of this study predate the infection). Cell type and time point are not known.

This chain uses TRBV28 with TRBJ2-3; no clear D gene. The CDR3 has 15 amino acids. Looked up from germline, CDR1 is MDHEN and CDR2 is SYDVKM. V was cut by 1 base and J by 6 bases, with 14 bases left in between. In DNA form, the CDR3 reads TGTGCCAGCAGTTTATTCCTGGCCCCCCGGGATACGCAGTATTTT. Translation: CASSLFLAPRDTQYF.

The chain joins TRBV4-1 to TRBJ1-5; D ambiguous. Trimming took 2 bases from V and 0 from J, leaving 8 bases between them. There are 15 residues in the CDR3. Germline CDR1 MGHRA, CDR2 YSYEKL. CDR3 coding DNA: TGCGCCAGCAGCCAAAGGCAGGTTAGCAATCAGCCCCAGCATTTT. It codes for CASSQRQVSNQPQHF.

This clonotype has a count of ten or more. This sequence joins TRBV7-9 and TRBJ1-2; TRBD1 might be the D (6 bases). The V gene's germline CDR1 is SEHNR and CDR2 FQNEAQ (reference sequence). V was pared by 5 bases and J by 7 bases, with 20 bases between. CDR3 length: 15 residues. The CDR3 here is CASSKQGTHRFGYTF. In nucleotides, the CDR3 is TGTGCCAGCAGCAAACAAGGGACACATCGTTTTGGCTACACCTTC. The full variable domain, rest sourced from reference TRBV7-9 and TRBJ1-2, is DTGVSQNPRHKITKRGQNVTFRCDPISEHNRLYWYRQTLGQGPEFLTYFQNEAQLEKSRLLSDRFSAERPKGSFSTLEIQRTEQGDSAMYLCASSKQGTHRFGYTFGSGTRLTVV.

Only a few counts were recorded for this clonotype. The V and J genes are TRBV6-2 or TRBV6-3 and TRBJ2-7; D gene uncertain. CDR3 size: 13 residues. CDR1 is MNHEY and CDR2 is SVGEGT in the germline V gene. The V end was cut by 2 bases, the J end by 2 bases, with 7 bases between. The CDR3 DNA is TGTGCCAGCAGTTACAGCCTCACCTACGAGCAGTACTTC. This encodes CASSYSLTYEQYF.

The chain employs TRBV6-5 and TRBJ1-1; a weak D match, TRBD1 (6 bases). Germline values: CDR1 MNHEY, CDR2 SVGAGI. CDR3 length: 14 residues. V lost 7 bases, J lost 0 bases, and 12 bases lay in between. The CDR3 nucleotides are TGTGCCAGCATTAAACAGGGCATGAACACTGAAGCTTTCTTT. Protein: CASIKQGMNTEAFF.

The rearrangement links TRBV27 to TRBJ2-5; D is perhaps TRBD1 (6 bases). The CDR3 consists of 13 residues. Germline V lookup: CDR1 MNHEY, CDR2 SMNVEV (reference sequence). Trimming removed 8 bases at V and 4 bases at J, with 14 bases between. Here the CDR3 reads CASRRDNAETQYF. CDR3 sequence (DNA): TGTGCCAGCCGCCGGGACAACGCAGAGACCCAGTACTTC.

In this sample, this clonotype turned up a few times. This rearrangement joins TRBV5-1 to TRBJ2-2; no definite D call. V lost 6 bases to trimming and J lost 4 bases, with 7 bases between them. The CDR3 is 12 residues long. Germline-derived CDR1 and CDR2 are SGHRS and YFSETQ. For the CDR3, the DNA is TGCGCCAGCATTCCTGGCACCGGGGAGCTGTTTTTT. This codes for CASIPGTGELFF.

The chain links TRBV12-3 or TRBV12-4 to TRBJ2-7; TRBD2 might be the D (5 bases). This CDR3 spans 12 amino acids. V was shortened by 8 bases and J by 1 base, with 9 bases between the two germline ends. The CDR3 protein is CASSRDSYEQYV. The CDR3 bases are TGTGCCAGCTCCCGGGATTCCTACGAGCAGTACGTC.